This T cell receptor (beta chain) was retrieved from a study of CD8 T cells in Susac syndrome. TEMRA cells were FACS-enriched and CD8+ and CD4+ T cells negatively isolated. RNA in amounts of about 0.5 to 1 ug was reverse transcribed with random hexamers. TCRdb re-analysed the immunoSEQ multiplex PCR reads in MiXCR, keeping a single row per CDR3 protein. The data show 150,000 to 200,000 distinct CDR3 sequences, about 94% seen once. The sample was CD4+ T cells from PBMCs. This receptor was taken from a human donor in good health.

This chain's CDR3 is CSATRVDGNEQFF. CDR3 DNA: TGCAGTGCTACGAGGGTAGATGGCAATGAGCAGTTCTTC. The chain uses TRBV20-1 and TRBJ2-1; possibly TRBD2 for D (5 bases). CDR1 and CDR2 (germline): DFQATT, SNEGSKA (reference sequence). CDR3 length: 13 residues. Trimming stripped 4 bases from V and 6 bases from J, with 13 bases between.